These 23 T cell receptor beta chains were all obtained from the same sample, sequenced in a study of cytomegalovirus exposure and HLA in healthy donors. Sequencing was performed with immunoSEQ multiplex PCR; in TCRdb, only in-frame clones are kept and a portion is missing. The data contain about 130,000 clones, around nine tenths of them singletons. The sequenced sample was PBMCs. These receptors originate from a young woman in good health and CMV-seronegative.

This clone showed up just a few times. The chain couples TRBV6-5 to TRBJ1-2, with 8 positions matching TRBD1. The CDR3 sequence is 14 residues long. V was clipped by 6 bases and J by 8 bases; unmatched bases: 11. Germline V lookup: CDR1 MNHEY, CDR2 SVGAGI. The CDR3 coding sequence is TGTGCCAGCAGCCTGGACAGGGTTTTGGGGGGCTACACCTTC. It specifies CASSLDRVLGGYTF.

V gene TRBV7-9 combines with J gene TRBJ2-7; 9 positions agree with TRBD2. V shed 6 bases, J shed 2 bases, and the junction held 8 bases outside the gene matches. This CDR3 region has 15 residues. CDR1 and CDR2 (germline): SEHNR, FQNEAQ (reference sequence). CDR3 nucleotides: TGTGCCAGCAGTCATAGCGGGGGCACCGCCTACGAGCAGTACTTC. Protein sequence: CASSHSGGTAYEQYF.

This sequence joins TRBV5-6 and TRBJ1-4; D remains unclear. Trimming removed 0 bases from V and 7 bases from J, with 10 bases in between. The CDR3 has 14 residues. In germline, CDR1 is SGHDT, CDR2 YYEEEE. The CDR3 protein is CASSLEVLGEKLFF. The DNA for the CDR3 is TGTGCCAGCAGCTTGGAGGTACTAGGTGAAAAACTGTTTTTT.

The chain carries TRBV28 and TRBJ2-7, with 8 bases fitting TRBD1. The germline V gene has CDR1 MDHEN and CDR2 SYDVKM. The V segment lost 2 bases and the J segment 3 bases; nucleotides outside the gene matches: 9. The CDR3 extends over 16 amino acids. As DNA, the CDR3 is TGTGCCAGCAGTTTAGGTAGGCTGGGACAGGACTACGAGCAGTACTTC. It yields the protein CASSLGRLGQDYEQYF.

The chain employs TRBV28 and TRBJ2-7, with D possibly TRBD2 on 6 matching bases. Trimming cost V 3 bases and J 2 bases, with 17 bases left between them. The CDR3 contains 16 residues. Germline CDR1 and CDR2: MDHEN and SYDVKM. The CDR3, as DNA: TGTGCCAGCAGTTTCGGGCTTGAGCGGGCAACCTACGAGCAGTACTTC. Its translation: CASSFGLERATYEQYF.

The chain employs TRBV7-2 and TRBJ1-2, with 8 bases matching TRBD1. CDR1 and CDR2 from the germline V gene are SGHTA and FQGNSA. The CDR3 totals 14 residues. V was clipped by 5 bases and J by 2 bases; unmatched bases: 4. As DNA, the CDR3 is TGTGCCAGCAGCCGGGGACAGGCGAACTATGGCTACACCTTC. It specifies CASSRGQANYGYTF.

V usage is TRBV5-6 and J usage is TRBJ2-7, with 9 bases lining up with TRBD2. J was trimmed by 2 bases and V by 1 base; bases with no gene match: 4. CDR1 and CDR2 (germline): SGHDT, YYEEEE. The CDR3 extends over 15 amino acids. CDR3 in DNA: TGTGCCAGCAGCTTGTGGGTAGCGGGAGCCTACGAGCAGTACTTC. This sequence encodes CASSLWVAGAYEQYF. The variable domain in full, with the rest retrieved from reference TRBV5-6 and TRBJ2-7, is DAGVTQSPTHLIKTRGQQVTLRCSPKSGHDTVSWYQQALGQGPQFIFQYYEEEERQRGNFPDRFSGHQFPNYSSELNVNALLLGDSALYLCASSLWVAGAYEQYFGPGTRLTVT.

J is TRBJ2-1 and V is TRBV19; 8 bases are a match to TRBD1. CDR1 and CDR2 from the germline V gene are LNHDA and SQIVND (reference sequence). The CDR3 totals 15 residues. The V gene end was trimmed by 5 bases and the J gene end by 0 bases; junction bases not matched to a gene: 3. CDR3 residues: CASSPGQGSYNEQFF. CDR3 DNA: TGTGCCAGTAGTCCTGGACAGGGCTCCTACAATGAGCAGTTCTTC.

The chain uses TRBV10-3 and TRBJ2-1; 8 bases fit TRBD1. This CDR3 has 14 residues. Trimming removed 2 bases from V and 7 bases from J; junction bases left unmatched: 4. The V gene's germline CDR1 is ENHRY and CDR2 SYGVKD. This CDR3 reads CAISEARQGNEQFF. The CDR3 nucleotides are TGTGCCATCAGTGAGGCAAGACAGGGGAATGAGCAGTTCTTC.

This clone came up once. This chain joins TRBV5-4 and TRBJ2-3; 7 bases are shared with TRBD2. There are 16 residues in the CDR3. Germline V gives CDR1 SGHNT, CDR2 YYREEE (reference sequence). Trimming cost V 1 base and J 1 base; bases outside gene matches: 6. CDR3 loop: CASSLRLAQGTDTQYF. The CDR3 DNA sequence: TGTGCCAGCAGCTTGAGACTAGCCCAGGGCACAGATACGCAGTATTTT.

This chain uses TRBV6-1 with TRBJ2-7; 7 bases are shared with TRBD2. The CDR3 totals 13 residues. With 8 bases clipped from V and 3 bases from J, the junction kept 7 bases outside the gene matches. CDR1 and CDR2 (germline): MNHNS, SASEGT. The chain's CDR3 is CASRLAELYEQYF. Here the CDR3 DNA reads TGTGCCAGCCGGCTAGCGGAGCTCTACGAGCAGTACTTC.

J is TRBJ2-3 and V is TRBV29-1, with 9 nucleotides matching TRBD2. The CDR3 extends over 19 amino acids. CDR1 and CDR2 from the germline V gene are SQVTM and ANQGSEA. With 3 bases clipped from V and 4 bases from J, the junction kept 20 bases outside the gene matches. CDR3 region: CSVEGGTWREGQGADTQYF. The CDR3, as DNA: TGCAGCGTTGAGGGGGGGACGTGGCGGGAGGGCCAAGGAGCAGATACGCAGTATTTT.

The rearrangement uses TRBV18 and TRBJ2-2; 8 bases align to TRBD1. Germline V gene data show CDR1 as KGHSH and CDR2 as LQKENI. Trimming at V came to 4 bases and at J to 1 base, leaving 11 bases not matched to a gene. The CDR3 has 18 residues. The chain's CDR3 is CASSRRQGTTLNTGELFF. For the CDR3, the DNA is TGTGCCAGCTCACGTCGACAGGGGACGACCCTGAACACCGGGGAGCTGTTTTTT.

The chain is built from TRBV27 and TRBJ2-1; 9 nucleotides align to TRBD2. This CDR3 has 14 amino acids. Germline trimming cut 9 bases from V and 5 bases from J; bases unmatched to any gene: 8. Germline V lookup: CDR1 MNHEY, CDR2 SMNVEV (reference sequence). The CDR3 loop reads CARRERLADNEQFF. In DNA, the CDR3 is TGTGCCAGAAGAGAACGACTAGCGGACAATGAGCAGTTCTTC.

The chain couples TRBV12-5 to TRBJ1-2; D might be TRBD1 (5 bases). This CDR3 spans 14 amino acids. Germline V CDR1 and CDR2: LGHNT, FRNRAP. Trimming pared 1 base from V and 2 bases from J, leaving 8 bases between. The CDR3 protein is CASGLETVNYGYTF. For the CDR3, the DNA is TGTGCTAGTGGTTTGGAGACAGTGAACTATGGCTACACCTTC. Based on the CDR3 plus reference TRBV12-5 and TRBJ1-2, the full variable domain is DARVTQTPRHKVTEMGQEVTMRCQPILGHNTVFWYRQTMMQGLELLAYFRNRAPLDDSGMPKDRFSAEMPDATLATLKIQPSEPRDSAVYFCASGLETVNYGYTFGSGTRLTVV.

The chain is built from TRBV29-1 and TRBJ2-3; the match to TRBD2 covers 10 bases. CDR3 length: 14 residues. Trimming at V came to 6 bases and at J to 2 bases, leaving 5 bases not matched to a gene. CDR1 and CDR2 (germline): SQVTM, ANQGSEA. The CDR3 coding sequence is TGCAGCGTCTTTGGACTAGCGGTCACAGATACGCAGTATTTT. It specifies CSVFGLAVTDTQYF.

This clone was observed a handful of times. V is TRBV4-1 and J is TRBJ2-5; 8 positions match TRBD1. The V gene's germline CDR1 is MGHRA and CDR2 YSYEKL. This CDR3 contains 17 residues. Losses at the gene ends were 3 bases for V and 0 bases for J; bases not matched to a gene: 9. The CDR3 region is CASSHPSGTGYQETQYF. CDR3 coding DNA: TGCGCCAGCAGCCACCCATCCGGGACAGGCTACCAAGAGACCCAGTACTTC.

This clone was found once. The chain couples TRBV5-1 to TRBJ2-7; 7 bases fit TRBD2. The V segment lost 0 bases and the J segment 1 base; nucleotides outside the gene matches: 4. CDR1 SGHRS and CDR2 YFSETQ come from the germline V gene. The CDR3 has 15 amino acids. CDR3 protein: CASSLDGLGSYEQYF. The CDR3 nucleotides read TGCGCCAGCAGCTTGGACGGACTAGGTTCCTACGAGCAGTACTTC.

The V call is TRBV2, the J call TRBJ2-7, with D possibly TRBD2 on 6 matching bases. This CDR3 contains 14 residues. Trimming removed 6 bases at V and 4 bases at J, with 16 bases between. CDR1 is SNHLY, CDR2 FYNNEI, per germline. The CDR3 sequence is CASRGIRGRYEQYF. CDR3 DNA sequence: TGTGCCAGCAGAGGGATCCGGGGGAGGTACGAGCAGTACTTC.

This chain joins TRBV4-1 and TRBJ1-2; perhaps TRBD1 as D (5 bases). The V gene lost 2 bases and the J gene lost 3 bases, with 16 bases spanning the gap. The length of the CDR3 is 16 residues. CDR1 is MGHRA and CDR2 is YSYEKL in the germline V gene. In DNA form, the CDR3 reads TGCGCCAGCAGCCAACCGAAAAGGGGCGCCCACTATGGCTACACCTTC. It yields the protein CASSQPKRGAHYGYTF.

This clone has just one count. V is TRBV10-2 and J is TRBJ2-3; D possibly corresponds to TRBD2 (6 bases). Looked up from germline, CDR1 is WSHSY and CDR2 is SAAADI. The CDR3 has 14 residues. Trimming left V 2 bases short and J 5 bases short, with 11 bases between. This CDR3 reads CASSETGELDTQYF. CDR3 DNA sequence: TGCGCCAGCAGTGAGACGGGAGAACTAGATACGCAGTATTTT.

The chain combines TRBV11-2 with TRBJ1-1; maybe TRBD1 (5 bases). The CDR3 loop spans 16 amino acids. Trimming removed 1 base at V and 1 base at J, with 13 bases between. Germline V gives CDR1 SGHAT, CDR2 FQNNGV. The CDR3 bases are TGTGCCAGCAGCTTAGCAGGGTGGCGGACGAACACTGAAGCTTTCTTT. Its translation is CASSLAGWRTNTEAFF.

The genes are TRBV5-1 and TRBJ2-5, with 9 bases that match TRBD1. The V gene end was trimmed by 0 bases and the J gene end by 2 bases; junction bases not matched to a gene: 2. The CDR3 has 15 residues. The germline CDR1 and CDR2 sequences are SGHRS and YFSETQ. Here the CDR3 DNA reads TGCGCCAGCAGCTTGGACAGGGGGCATCAAGAGACCCAGTACTTC. This sequence encodes CASSLDRGHQETQYF.